Shown below are 24 T cell receptor beta chains from a single sample sequenced in a study of blood T cell repertoires in COVID-19. Method: immunoSEQ multiplex PCR; TCRdb's copy keeps in-frame clones and lacks some. Here the sample spans 250,000 or so clones, 80% to 90% being singletons. Sequenced: PBMCs or T cells enriched from blood (not recorded which). Receptor source: a woman aged 25 to 39 who had been exposed to COVID-19.

The J gene is TRBJ1-3, the V gene TRBV9; D is unresolved. V gave up 1 base and J gave up 0 bases, with 14 bases separating them. The CDR3 has 17 amino acids. The germline CDR1 and CDR2 sequences are SGDLS and YYNGEE. For the CDR3, the DNA is TGTGCCAGCAGCGTAATAGGAGCCCCTACCTCTGGAAACACCATATATTTT. Translating it yields CASSVIGAPTSGNTIYF. The full variable domain, in which reference TRBV9 and TRBJ1-3 provide the parts outside the CDR3, is DSGVTQTPKHLITATGQRVTLRCSPRSGDLSVYWYQQSLDQGLQFLIQYYNGEERAKGNILERFSAQQFPDLHSELNLSSLELGDSALYFCASSVIGAPTSGNTIYFGEGSWLTVV.

CDR3 bases: TGTGCCAGCAGCGGCAACCCTCGGACAGTGAACACTGAAGCTTTCTTT. Translation: CASSGNPRTVNTEAFF. This chain connects TRBV9 to TRBJ1-1; D perhaps matches TRBD1 (6 bases). This CDR3 is built from 16 residues. CDR1 and CDR2 from the germline V gene are SGDLS and YYNGEE. The V end was cut by 3 bases, the J end by 0 bases, with 15 bases between.

The chain has TRBV19 and TRBJ2-3, with 10 bases lining up with TRBD2. The germline gives CDR1 LNHDA, CDR2 SQIVND (reference sequence). The CDR3 is 15 residues long. Trimming cost V 7 bases and J 1 base; bases outside gene matches: 5. The DNA for the CDR3 is TGTGCCAGTACCTATCTAGCGGGAGGCACAGATACGCAGTATTTT. Its protein is CASTYLAGGTDTQYF.

This sequence joins TRBV5-1 and TRBJ2-3, with 13 bases that match TRBD2. The germline gives CDR1 SGHRS, CDR2 YFSETQ. The CDR3 consists of 16 residues. After removal of 4 bases from V and 3 bases from J, the junction contained 5 bases not matched to a gene. The CDR3 region has the DNA TGCGCCAGCAGCATAGGACTAGCGGGAGTAACAGATACGCAGTATTTT. Translation gives CASSIGLAGVTDTQYF.

The rearrangement joins TRBV29-1 to TRBJ1-2; no clear D gene. Germline V gene lookup returns CDR1 SQVTM and CDR2 ANQGSEA. The ends were cut back, 6 bases at V and 3 bases at J, with 11 bases in the middle. The CDR3 runs to 12 residues. The CDR3 protein is CSVARDYYGYTF. CDR3 nucleotides: TGCAGCGTCGCTCGAGACTACTATGGCTACACCTTC.

The genes are TRBV6-1 and TRBJ1-1, with 9 bases matching TRBD1. Trimming took 3 bases from V and 5 from J; bases not matched to a gene: 1. The CDR3 consists of 13 residues. Looked up from germline, CDR1 is MNHNS and CDR2 is SASEGT. The CDR3 DNA follows: TGTGCCAGCAGTGAGGACAGGGGTACTGAAGCTTTCTTT. It codes for CASSEDRGTEAFF.

This clone has just one count. The gene calls are TRBV5-4 and TRBJ1-2; D is unclear. CDR1 is SGHNT and CDR2 is YYREEE in the germline V gene (reference sequence). V lost 4 bases and J 0 bases, leaving 10 bases between the germline ends. There are 14 residues in the CDR3. CDR3: CASSLPRSNYGYTF. In DNA form, the CDR3 reads TGTGCCAGCAGCCTGCCCAGGTCTAACTATGGCTACACCTTC.

This clone has a handful of counts. As DNA, the CDR3 is TGTGCCAGCAGCCAAGACACAGTACACTACGAGCAGTACTTC. It specifies CASSQDTVHYEQYF. This chain links TRBV4-2 with TRBJ2-7; D uncertain. The CDR3 totals 14 residues. Germline-derived CDR1 and CDR2 are LGHNA and YNFKEQ. Trimming took off 0 bases at V and 3 bases at J, with 9 bases between the two ends.

The chain carries TRBV11-2 and TRBJ1-2; perhaps TRBD1 as D (6 bases). Deletions cut 5 bases from V and 3 bases from J, with 19 bases between. Per germline, CDR1 SGHAT and CDR2 FQNNGV. The CDR3 contains 16 residues. The CDR3 loop reads CASSRDRNNFDYGYTF. The CDR3 DNA reads as TGTGCCAGCAGCCGAGACAGGAATAATTTTGACTATGGCTACACCTTC.

The chain employs TRBV30 and TRBJ1-2; D not certain. Per germline, CDR1 GTSNPN and CDR2 SVGIG (reference sequence). This CDR3 is built from 11 residues. The V end lost 3 bases, the J end lost 4 bases, and 6 bases lay between the germline ends. This CDR3 reads CAWRDIYGYTF. The CDR3 coding sequence is TGTGCCTGGAGAGACATCTATGGCTACACCTTC.

The genes are TRBV19 and TRBJ1-2; TRBD1 agrees at 10 bases. V gave up 4 bases and J gave up 7 bases; unmatched junction bases: 12. CDR1 is LNHDA and CDR2 is SQIVND in the germline V gene (reference sequence). This CDR3 spans 16 amino acids. The CDR3 is CASSTLTGTGVSGYTF. The CDR3 coding sequence is TGTGCCAGTAGTACGCTCACCGGGACAGGGGTTAGTGGCTACACCTTC. The whole variable domain, filled in from reference TRBV19 and TRBJ1-2, reads DGGITQSPKYLFRKEGQNVTLSCEQNLNHDAMYWYRQDPGQGLRLIYYSQIVNDFQKGDIAEGYSVSREKKESFPLTVTSAQKNPTAFYLCASSTLTGTGVSGYTFGSGTRLTVV.

The gene calls are TRBV9 and TRBJ2-1, with 9 bases aligning to TRBD2. Germline CDR1 and CDR2: SGDLS and YYNGEE. V was pared by 0 bases and J by 6 bases, with 4 bases of the junction left unmatched. The length of the CDR3 is 15 residues. The CDR3 sequence: CASSVARTSANEQFF. Here the CDR3 DNA reads TGTGCCAGCAGCGTAGCTAGGACTAGCGCCAATGAGCAGTTCTTC.

The chain uses TRBV4-1 and TRBJ1-1; TRBD1 agrees at 7 bases. Per the germline V gene, CDR1 is MGHRA and CDR2 is YSYEKL. V dropped 2 bases and J dropped 4; count of bases not matched to a gene: 7. The CDR3 runs to 15 residues. The DNA for the CDR3 is TGCGCCAGCAGCCAATCCCGGACAGGATCCACTGAAGCTTTCTTT. It encodes CASSQSRTGSTEAFF.

The J gene is TRBJ2-7, the V gene TRBV18, with 7 bases that match TRBD2. CDR3 size: 12 residues. With V trimmed by 3 bases and J by 11 bases, 7 bases remained unmatched. Germline CDR1 and CDR2: KGHSH and LQKENI. The CDR3 bases are TGTGCCAGCTCACCCTTGGTTGGGAGGGAGTACTTC. Amino acid sequence: CASSPLVGREYF.

This chain joins TRBV13 and TRBJ2-7, with TRBD2 as a possible D gene (5 bases). Germline loops: CDR1 PRHDT, CDR2 FYEKMQ (reference sequence). This CDR3 has 14 residues. V lost 5 bases and J 3 bases, leaving 14 bases between the germline ends. CDR3 loop: CASSHGPRDYEQYF. CDR3 coding DNA: TGTGCCAGCAGCCACGGCCCCCGGGACTACGAGCAGTACTTC.

This chain connects TRBV5-6 to TRBJ1-1; 8 bases agree with TRBD1. This CDR3 has 12 residues. Unmatched junction bases numbered 6, after V lost 3 bases and J lost 11 bases. CDR1 is SGHDT, CDR2 YYEEEE, per germline. CDR3 region: CASSWSRGLAFF. Written as DNA, the CDR3 is TGTGCCAGCAGCTGGTCCAGGGGGCTTGCTTTCTTT.

The J gene is TRBJ1-1, the V gene TRBV5-1; a weak D match, TRBD1 (6 bases). The CDR3 is made up of 14 amino acids. Germline V gives CDR1 SGHRS, CDR2 YFSETQ. The V and J ends lost 0 bases and 1 base respectively, with 7 bases between them. As DNA, the CDR3 is TGCGCCAGCAGCTTGGGGACAGCGAACACTGAAGCTTTCTTT. Amino acids: CASSLGTANTEAFF.

The chain links TRBV6-5 to TRBJ2-2; 8 nucleotides match TRBD1. This CDR3 is 15 amino acids long. V shed 8 bases and J 7 bases; nucleotides not matched to a gene: 12. In germline, CDR1 is MNHEY, CDR2 SVGAGI. In DNA form, the CDR3 reads TGTGCCAGCGCTGGCGACAGGGGTGGAGGCGGGGAGCTGTTTTTT. This gives the protein CASAGDRGGGGELFF.

The chain recombines TRBV7-2 with TRBJ2-5; 7 nucleotides agree with TRBD2. Germline V gene sequence: CDR1 SGHTA, CDR2 FQGNSA. The CDR3 length is 16 residues. With 3 bases clipped from V and 7 bases from J, the junction kept 14 bases outside the gene matches. The CDR3 region is CASSFSPSGRGGTQYF. For the CDR3, the DNA is TGTGCCAGCAGCTTTAGCCCTAGCGGTAGAGGCGGGACCCAGTACTTC.

The chain is built from TRBV11-2 and TRBJ2-7; the match to TRBD2 covers 14 bases. J lost 0 bases, V lost 5 bases, and 9 bases had no gene match. Germline CDR1 SGHAT, CDR2 FQNNGV. This CDR3 has 18 amino acids. The DNA for the CDR3 is TGTGCCAGCAGCCCAGGACTAGCGGGAGGAGGGTACTCCTACGAGCAGTACTTC. Translating gives CASSPGLAGGGYSYEQYF.

The chain carries TRBV19 and TRBJ2-2, with 9 nucleotides matching TRBD1. This CDR3 has 15 residues. Unmatched junction bases numbered 6, after V lost 5 bases and J lost 5 bases. CDR1 and CDR2 (germline): LNHDA, SQIVND (reference sequence). The chain's CDR3 is CASSRTGAGTGELFF. CDR3 coding DNA: TGTGCCAGTAGTCGGACAGGGGCTGGGACCGGGGAGCTGTTTTTT. Full variable domain (rest looked up from reference TRBV19 and TRBJ2-2): DGGITQSPKYLFRKEGQNVTLSCEQNLNHDAMYWYRQDPGQGLRLIYYSQIVNDFQKGDIAEGYSVSREKKESFPLTVTSAQKNPTAFYLCASSRTGAGTGELFFGEGSRLTVL.

The chain employs TRBV30 and TRBJ1-1, with D possibly being TRBD1 (5 bases). This CDR3 spans 13 amino acids. Germline V gene lookup returns CDR1 GTSNPN and CDR2 SVGIG (reference sequence). V gave up 0 bases and J gave up 1 base, with 6 bases separating them. This chain's CDR3 is CAWSVQENTEAFF. The CDR3 nucleotides read TGTGCCTGGAGTGTACAGGAGAACACTGAAGCTTTCTTT.

The genes are TRBV5-5 and TRBJ2-6; perhaps TRBD1 as D (5 bases). CDR3 length equals 17 residues. Looked up from germline, CDR1 is SGHKS and CDR2 is YYEKEE (reference sequence). Trimming cost V 2 bases and J 7 bases, with 19 bases left between them. CDR3 residues: CASSFRPQAGLANVLTF. The CDR3 DNA reads TGTGCCAGCAGCTTCCGCCCACAGGCTGGGCTAGCCAACGTCCTGACTTTC. Looking up the rest from reference TRBV5-5 and TRBJ2-6 gives the full variable domain: DAGVTQSPTHLIKTRGQQVTLRCSPISGHKSVSWYQQVLGQGPQFIFQYYEKEERGRGNFPDRFSARQFPNYSSELNVNALLLGDSALYLCASSFRPQAGLANVLTFGAGSRLTVL.

The chain recombines TRBV7-9 with TRBJ1-1; perhaps TRBD1 as D (6 bases). Trimming removed 4 bases at V and 1 base at J, with 13 bases between. Germline V gene data show CDR1 as SEHNR and CDR2 as FQNEAQ (reference sequence). There are 15 residues in the CDR3. CDR3 residues: CASSSDRTGNTEAFF. DNA of the CDR3: TGTGCCAGCAGCTCAGACAGGACGGGGAACACTGAAGCTTTCTTT.